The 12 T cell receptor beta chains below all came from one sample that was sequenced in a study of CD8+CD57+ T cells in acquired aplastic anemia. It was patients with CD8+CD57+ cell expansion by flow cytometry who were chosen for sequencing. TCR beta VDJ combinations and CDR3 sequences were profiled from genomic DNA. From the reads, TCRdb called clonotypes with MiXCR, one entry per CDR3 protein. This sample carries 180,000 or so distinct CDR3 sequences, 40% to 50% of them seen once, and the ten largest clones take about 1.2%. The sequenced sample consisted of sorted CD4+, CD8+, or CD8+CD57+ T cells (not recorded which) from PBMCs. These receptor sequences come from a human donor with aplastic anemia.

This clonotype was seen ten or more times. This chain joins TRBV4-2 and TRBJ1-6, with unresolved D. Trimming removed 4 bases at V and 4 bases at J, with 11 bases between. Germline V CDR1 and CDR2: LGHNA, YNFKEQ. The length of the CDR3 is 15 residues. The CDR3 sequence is CASSPRLNYNSPLHF. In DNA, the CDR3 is TGTGCCAGCAGCCCCAGATTGAATTATAATTCACCCCTCCACTTT.

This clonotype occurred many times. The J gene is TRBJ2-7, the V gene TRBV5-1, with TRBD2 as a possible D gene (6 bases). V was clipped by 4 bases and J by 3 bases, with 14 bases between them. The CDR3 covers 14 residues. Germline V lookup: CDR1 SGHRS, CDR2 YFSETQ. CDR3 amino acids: CASSLTGESYEQYF. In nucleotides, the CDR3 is TGCGCCAGCAGCCTCACGGGGGAAAGCTACGAGCAGTACTTC.

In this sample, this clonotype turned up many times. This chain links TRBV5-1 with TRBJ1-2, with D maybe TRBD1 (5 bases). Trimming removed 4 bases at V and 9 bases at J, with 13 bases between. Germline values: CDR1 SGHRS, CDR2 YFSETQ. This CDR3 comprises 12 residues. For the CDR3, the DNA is TGCGCCAGCAGCGCCGGGACGCCCAGCTACACCTTC. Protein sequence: CASSAGTPSYTF.

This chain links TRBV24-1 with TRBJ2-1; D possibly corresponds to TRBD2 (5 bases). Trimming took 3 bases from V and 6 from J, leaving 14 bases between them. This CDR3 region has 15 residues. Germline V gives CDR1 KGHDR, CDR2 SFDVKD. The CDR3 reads CATSDPPAGVNEQFF. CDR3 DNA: TGTGCCACCAGTGATCCCCCGGCCGGGGTCAATGAGCAGTTCTTC.

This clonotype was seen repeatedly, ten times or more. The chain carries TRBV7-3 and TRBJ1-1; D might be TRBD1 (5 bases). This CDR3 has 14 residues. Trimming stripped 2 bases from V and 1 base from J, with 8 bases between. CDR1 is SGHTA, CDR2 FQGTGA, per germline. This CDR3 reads CASSLHQGNTEAFF. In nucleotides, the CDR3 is TGTGCCAGCAGCTTACACCAGGGGAACACTGAAGCTTTCTTT.

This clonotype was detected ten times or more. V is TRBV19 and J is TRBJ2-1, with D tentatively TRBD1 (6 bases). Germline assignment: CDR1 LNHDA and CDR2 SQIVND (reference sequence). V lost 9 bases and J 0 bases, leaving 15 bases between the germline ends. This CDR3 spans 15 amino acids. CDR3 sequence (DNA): TGTGCCAGCCACCCGGGACAAAGCTCCTACAATGAGCAGTTCTTC. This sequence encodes CASHPGQSSYNEQFF.

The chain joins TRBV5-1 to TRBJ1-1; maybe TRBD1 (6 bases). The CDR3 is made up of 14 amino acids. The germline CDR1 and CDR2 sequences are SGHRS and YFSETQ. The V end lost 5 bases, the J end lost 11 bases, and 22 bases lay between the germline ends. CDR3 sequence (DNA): TGCGCCAGCAGACAGGGTACCGGGTGGGGTGGCGCTTTCTTT. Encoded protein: CASRQGTGWGGAFF.

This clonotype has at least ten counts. As DNA, the CDR3 is TGTGCCAGCAGCGGTATGAAGCCCTCCTACAATGAGCAGTTCTTC. Protein sequence: CASSGMKPSYNEQFF. The V call is TRBV7-6, the J call TRBJ2-1; D unresolved. The CDR3 is made up of 15 amino acids. V was pared by 5 bases and J by 0 bases, with 11 bases between. Germline V gene sequence: CDR1 SGHVS, CDR2 FNYEAQ.

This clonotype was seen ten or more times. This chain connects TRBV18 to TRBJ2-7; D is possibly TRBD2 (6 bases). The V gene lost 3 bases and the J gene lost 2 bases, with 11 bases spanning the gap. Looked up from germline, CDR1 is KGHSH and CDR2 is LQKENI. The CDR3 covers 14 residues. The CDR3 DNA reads TGTGCCAGCTCACCGGGACTTCCTGCCTACGAGCAGTACTTC. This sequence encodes CASSPGLPAYEQYF.

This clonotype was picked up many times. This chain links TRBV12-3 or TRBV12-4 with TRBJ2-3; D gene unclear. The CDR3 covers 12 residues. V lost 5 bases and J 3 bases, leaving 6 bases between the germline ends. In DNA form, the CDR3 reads TGTGCCAGCAGTCCGTGGACAGATACGCAGTATTTT. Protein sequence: CASSPWTDTQYF.

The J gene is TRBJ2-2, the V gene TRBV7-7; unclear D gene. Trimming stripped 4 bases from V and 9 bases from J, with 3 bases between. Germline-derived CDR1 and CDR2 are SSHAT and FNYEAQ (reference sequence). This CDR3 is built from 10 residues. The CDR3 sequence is CASSSRELFF. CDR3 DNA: TGTGCCAGCAGCTCCAGGGAGCTGTTTTTT.

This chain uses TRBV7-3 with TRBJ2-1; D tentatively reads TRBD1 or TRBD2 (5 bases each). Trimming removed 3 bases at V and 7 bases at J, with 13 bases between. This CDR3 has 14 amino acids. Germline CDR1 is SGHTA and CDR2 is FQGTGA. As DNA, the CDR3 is TGTGCCAGCAGCTTTCTTGGGACCGGTAATGAGCAGTTCTTC. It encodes CASSFLGTGNEQFF.